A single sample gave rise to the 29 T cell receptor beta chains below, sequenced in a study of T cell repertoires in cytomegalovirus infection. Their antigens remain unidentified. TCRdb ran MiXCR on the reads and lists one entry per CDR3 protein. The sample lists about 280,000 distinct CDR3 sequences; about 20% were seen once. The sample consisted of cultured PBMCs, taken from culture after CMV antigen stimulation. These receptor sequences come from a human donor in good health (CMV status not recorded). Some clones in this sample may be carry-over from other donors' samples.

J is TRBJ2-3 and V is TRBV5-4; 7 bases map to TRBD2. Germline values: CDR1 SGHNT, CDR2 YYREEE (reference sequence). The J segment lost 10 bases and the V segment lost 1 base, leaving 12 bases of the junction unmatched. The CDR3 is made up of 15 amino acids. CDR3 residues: CASSLRREPLEAQYF. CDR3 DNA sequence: TGTGCCAGCAGCTTGAGGCGGGAGCCCCTGGAGGCGCAGTATTTT.

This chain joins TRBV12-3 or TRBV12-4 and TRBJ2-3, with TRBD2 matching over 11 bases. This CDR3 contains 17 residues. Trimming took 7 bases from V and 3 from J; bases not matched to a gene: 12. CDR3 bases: TGTGCCAGCACTCGACTACAACTAGCGGGAGTAACAGATACGCAGTATTTT. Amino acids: CASTRLQLAGVTDTQYF.

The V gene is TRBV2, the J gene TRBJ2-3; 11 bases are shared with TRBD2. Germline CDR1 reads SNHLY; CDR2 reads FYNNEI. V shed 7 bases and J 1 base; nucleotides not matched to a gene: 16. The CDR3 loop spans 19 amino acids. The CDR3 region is CASTDPTSGGGFGTDTQYF. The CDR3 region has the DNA TGTGCCAGCACCGACCCCACTAGCGGGGGAGGGTTTGGCACAGATACGCAGTATTTT.

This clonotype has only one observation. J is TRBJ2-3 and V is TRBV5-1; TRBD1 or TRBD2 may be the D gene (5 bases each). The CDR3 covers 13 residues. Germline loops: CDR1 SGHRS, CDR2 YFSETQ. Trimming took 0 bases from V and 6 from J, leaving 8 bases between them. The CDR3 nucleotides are TGCGCCAGCAGCTTGGACGGGGCCGATACGCAGTATTTT. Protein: CASSLDGADTQYF.

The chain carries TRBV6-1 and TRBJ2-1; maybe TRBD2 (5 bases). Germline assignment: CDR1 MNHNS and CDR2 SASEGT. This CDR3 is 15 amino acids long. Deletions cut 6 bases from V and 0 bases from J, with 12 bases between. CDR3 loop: CASRKDWSSYNEQFF. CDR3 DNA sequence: TGTGCCAGCAGGAAGGACTGGAGCTCCTACAATGAGCAGTTCTTC.

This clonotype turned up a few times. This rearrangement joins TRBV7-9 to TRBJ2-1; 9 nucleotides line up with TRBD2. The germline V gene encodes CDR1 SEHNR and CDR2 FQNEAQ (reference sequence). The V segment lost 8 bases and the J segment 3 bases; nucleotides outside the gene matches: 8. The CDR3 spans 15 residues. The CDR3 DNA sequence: TGTGCCAGCGCTCCCACGACTAGCGGCTACAATGAGCAGTTCTTC. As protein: CASAPTTSGYNEQFF.

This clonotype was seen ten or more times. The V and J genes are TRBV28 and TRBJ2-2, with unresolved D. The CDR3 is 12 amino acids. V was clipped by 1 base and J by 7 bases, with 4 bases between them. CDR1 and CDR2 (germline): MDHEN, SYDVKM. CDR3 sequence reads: CASSLFGGELFF. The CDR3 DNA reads TGTGCCAGCAGTTTATTTGGCGGGGAGCTGTTTTTT.

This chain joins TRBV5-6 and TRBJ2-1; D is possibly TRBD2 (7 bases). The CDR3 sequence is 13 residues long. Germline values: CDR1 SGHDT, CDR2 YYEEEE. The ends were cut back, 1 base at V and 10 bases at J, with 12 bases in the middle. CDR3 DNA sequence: TGTGCCAGCAGCTTGAGGGGGGGTTCCGAGCAGTTCTTC. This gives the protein CASSLRGGSEQFF.

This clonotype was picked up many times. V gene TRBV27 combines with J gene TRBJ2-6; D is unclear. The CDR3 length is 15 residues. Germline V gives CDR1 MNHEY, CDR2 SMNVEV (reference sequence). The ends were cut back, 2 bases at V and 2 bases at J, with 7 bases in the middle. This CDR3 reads CASSLEWAGANVLTF. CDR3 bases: TGTGCCAGCAGTTTAGAATGGGCTGGGGCCAACGTCCTGACTTTC.

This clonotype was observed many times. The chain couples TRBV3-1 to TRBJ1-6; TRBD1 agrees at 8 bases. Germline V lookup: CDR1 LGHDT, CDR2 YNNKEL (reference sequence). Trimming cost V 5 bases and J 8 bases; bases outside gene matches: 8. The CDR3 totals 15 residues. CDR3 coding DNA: TGTGCCAGCAGCTCTCGGACAGGGAGGGATTCACCCCTCCACTTT. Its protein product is CASSSRTGRDSPLHF.

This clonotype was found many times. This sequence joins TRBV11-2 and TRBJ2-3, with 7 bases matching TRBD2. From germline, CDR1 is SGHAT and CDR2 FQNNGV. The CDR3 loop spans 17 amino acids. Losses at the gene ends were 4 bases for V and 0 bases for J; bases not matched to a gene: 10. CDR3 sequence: CASSSPLLAVSTDTQYF. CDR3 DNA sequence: TGTGCCAGCAGCTCCCCTCTTCTAGCGGTTAGCACAGATACGCAGTATTTT.

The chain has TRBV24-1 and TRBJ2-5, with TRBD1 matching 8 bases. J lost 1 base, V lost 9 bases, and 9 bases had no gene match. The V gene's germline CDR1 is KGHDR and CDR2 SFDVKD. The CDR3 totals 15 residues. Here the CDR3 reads CATGQTGEIQETQYF. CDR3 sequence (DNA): TGTGCCACCGGACAGACAGGGGAAATCCAAGAGACCCAGTACTTC.

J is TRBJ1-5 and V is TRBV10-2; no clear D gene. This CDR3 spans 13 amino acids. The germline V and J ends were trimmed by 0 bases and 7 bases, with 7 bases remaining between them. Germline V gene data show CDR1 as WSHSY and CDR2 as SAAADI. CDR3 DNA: TGCGCCAGCAGTGAGTCGACTTTCCAGCCCCAGCATTTT. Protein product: CASSESTFQPQHF.

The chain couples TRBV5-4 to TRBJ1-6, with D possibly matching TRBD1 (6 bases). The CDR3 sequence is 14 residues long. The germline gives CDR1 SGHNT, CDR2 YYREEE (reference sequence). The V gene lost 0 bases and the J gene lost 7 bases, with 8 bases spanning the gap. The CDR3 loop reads CASSLDRENSPLHF. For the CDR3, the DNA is TGTGCCAGCAGCTTGGACAGGGAGAATTCACCCCTCCACTTT.

DNA for the CDR3: TGTGCCAGCAGCTTAGCGGGGCCTACCGGAAACATTCAGTACTTC. Translated: CASSLAGPTGNIQYF. This rearrangement joins TRBV7-2 to TRBJ2-4; possible D gene TRBD1, 5 bases. This CDR3 contains 15 residues. Trimming stripped 0 bases from V and 6 bases from J, with 12 bases between. Germline values: CDR1 SGHTA, CDR2 FQGNSA.

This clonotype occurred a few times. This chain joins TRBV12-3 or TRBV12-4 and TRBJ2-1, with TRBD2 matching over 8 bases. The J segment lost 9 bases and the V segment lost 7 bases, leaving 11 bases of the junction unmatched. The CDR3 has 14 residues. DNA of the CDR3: TGTGCCAGCAAGCCAGCGGGGGAAGGGGCTGAGCAGTTCTTC. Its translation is CASKPAGEGAEQFF.

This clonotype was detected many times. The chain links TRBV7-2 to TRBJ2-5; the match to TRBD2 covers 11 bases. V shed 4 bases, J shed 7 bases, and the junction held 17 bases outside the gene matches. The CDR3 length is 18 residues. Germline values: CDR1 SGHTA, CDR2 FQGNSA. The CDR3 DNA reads TGTGCCAGCAGCTCCCGGGTTAGCGGGAGGGCCAACCCTTGGACCCAGTACTTC. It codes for CASSSRVSGRANPWTQYF.

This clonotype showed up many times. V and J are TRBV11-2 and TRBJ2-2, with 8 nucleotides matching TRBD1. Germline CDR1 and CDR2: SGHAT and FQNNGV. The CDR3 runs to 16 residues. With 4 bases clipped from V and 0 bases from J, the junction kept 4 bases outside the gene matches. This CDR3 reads CASSSPGGPNTGELFF. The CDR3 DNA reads TGTGCCAGCAGCTCACCAGGGGGCCCGAACACCGGGGAGCTGTTTTTT.

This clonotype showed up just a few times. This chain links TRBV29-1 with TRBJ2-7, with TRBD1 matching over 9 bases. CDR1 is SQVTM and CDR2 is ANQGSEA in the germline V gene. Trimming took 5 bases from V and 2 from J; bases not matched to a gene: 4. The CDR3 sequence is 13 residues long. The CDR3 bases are TGCAGCGTTCGGACAGGGGATCCCTACGAGCAGTACTTC. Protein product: CSVRTGDPYEQYF.

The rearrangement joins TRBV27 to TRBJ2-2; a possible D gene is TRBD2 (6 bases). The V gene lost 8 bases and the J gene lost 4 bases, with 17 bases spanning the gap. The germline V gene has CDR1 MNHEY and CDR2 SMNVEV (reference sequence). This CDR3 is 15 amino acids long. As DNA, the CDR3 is TGTGCCAGCCGGCCCTGGGGAGGCCCCACCGGGGAGCTGTTTTTT. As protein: CASRPWGGPTGELFF.

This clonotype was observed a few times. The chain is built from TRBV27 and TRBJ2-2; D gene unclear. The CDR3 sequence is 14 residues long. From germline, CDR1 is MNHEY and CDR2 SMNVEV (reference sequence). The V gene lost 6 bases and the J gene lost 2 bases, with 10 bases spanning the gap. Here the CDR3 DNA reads TGTGCCAGCAGCCCCGGCCCAAACACCGGGGAGCTGTTTTTT. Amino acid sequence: CASSPGPNTGELFF.

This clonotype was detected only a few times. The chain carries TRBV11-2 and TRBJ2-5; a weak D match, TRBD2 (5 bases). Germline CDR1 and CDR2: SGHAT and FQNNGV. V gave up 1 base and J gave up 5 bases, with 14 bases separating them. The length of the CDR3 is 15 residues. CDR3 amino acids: CASSLGPTRAETQYF. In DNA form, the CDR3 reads TGTGCCAGCAGCTTAGGACCCACTAGGGCTGAGACCCAGTACTTC. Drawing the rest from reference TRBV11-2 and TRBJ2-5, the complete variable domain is EAGVAQSPRYKIIEKRQSVAFWCNPISGHATLYWYQQILGQGPKLLIQFQNNGVVDDSQLPKDRFSAERLKGVDSTLKIQPAKLEDSAVYLCASSLGPTRAETQYFGPGTRLLVL.

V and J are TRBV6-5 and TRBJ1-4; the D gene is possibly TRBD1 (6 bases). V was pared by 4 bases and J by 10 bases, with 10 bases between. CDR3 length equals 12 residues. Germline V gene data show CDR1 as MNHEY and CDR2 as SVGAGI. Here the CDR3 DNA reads TGTGCCAGCAGTTTCGACAGGTTAAAACTGTTTTTT. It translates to CASSFDRLKLFF.

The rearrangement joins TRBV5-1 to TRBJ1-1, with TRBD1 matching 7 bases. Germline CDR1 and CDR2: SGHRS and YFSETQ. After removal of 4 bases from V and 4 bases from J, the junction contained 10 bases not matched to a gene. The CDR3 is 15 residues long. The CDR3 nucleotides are TGCGCCAGCAGCCCGACAGGGCGCAGTGGCACTGAAGCTTTCTTT. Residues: CASSPTGRSGTEAFF.

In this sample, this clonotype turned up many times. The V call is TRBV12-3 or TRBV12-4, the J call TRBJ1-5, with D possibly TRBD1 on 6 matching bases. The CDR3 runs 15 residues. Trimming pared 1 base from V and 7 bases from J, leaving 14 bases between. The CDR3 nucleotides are TGTGCCAGCAGTTTAGGGGGGCAAGTAGACCAGCCCCAGCATTTT. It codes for CASSLGGQVDQPQHF.

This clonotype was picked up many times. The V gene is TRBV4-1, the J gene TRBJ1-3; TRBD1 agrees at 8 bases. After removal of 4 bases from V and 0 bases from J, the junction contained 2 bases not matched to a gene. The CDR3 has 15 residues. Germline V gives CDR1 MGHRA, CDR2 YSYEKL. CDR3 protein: CASSPGTGSGNTIYF. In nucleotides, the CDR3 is TGCGCCAGCAGCCCGGGGACAGGCTCTGGAAACACCATATATTTT.

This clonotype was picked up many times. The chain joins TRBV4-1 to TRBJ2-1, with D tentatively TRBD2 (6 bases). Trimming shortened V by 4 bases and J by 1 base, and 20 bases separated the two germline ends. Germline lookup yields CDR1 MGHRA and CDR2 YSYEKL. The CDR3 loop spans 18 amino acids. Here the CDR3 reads CASSLTGGAALSYNEQFF. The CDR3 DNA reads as TGCGCCAGCAGCCTAACAGGCGGGGCTGCCCTTTCCTACAATGAGCAGTTCTTC.

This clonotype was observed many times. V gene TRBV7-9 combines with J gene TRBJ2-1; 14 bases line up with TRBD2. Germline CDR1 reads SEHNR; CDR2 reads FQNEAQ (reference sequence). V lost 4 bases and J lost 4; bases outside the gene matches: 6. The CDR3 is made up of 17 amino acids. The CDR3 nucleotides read TGTGCCAGCAGCTACTCCGGGACTAGCGGGGGTTACAATGAGCAGTTCTTC. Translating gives CASSYSGTSGGYNEQFF.

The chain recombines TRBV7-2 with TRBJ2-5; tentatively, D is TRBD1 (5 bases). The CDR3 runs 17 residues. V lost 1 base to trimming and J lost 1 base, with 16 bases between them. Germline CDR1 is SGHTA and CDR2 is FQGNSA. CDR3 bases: TGTGCCAGCAGCTTAGTCTGGGCTAGGGGATTCCAAGAGACCCAGTACTTC. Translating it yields CASSLVWARGFQETQYF.